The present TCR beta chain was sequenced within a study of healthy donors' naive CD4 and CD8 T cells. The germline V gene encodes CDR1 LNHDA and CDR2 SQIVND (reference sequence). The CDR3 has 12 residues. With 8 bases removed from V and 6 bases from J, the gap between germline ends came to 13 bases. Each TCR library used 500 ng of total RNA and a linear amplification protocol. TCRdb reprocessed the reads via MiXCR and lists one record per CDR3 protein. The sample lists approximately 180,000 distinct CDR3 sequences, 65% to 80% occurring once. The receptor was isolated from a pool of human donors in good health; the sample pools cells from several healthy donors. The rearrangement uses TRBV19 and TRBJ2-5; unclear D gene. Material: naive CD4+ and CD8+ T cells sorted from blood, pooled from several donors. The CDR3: CASSIGLQTQYF. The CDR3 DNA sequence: TGTGCCAGTTCGATCGGGCTACAGACCCAGTACTTC. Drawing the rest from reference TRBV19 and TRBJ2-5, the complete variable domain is DGGITQSPKYLFRKEGQNVTLSCEQNLNHDAMYWYRQDPGQGLRLIYYSQIVNDFQKGDIAEGYSVSREKKESFPLTVTSAQKNPTAFYLCASSIGLQTQYFGPGTRLLVL.